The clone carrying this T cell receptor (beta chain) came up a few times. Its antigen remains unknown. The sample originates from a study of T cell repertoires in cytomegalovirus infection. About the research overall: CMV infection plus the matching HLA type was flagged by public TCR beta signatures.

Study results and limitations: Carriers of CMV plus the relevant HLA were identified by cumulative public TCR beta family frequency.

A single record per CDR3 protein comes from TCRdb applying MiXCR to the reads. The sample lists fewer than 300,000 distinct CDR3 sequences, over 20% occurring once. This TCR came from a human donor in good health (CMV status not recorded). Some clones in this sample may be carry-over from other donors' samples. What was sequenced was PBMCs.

CDR3 sequence (DNA): TGTGCCAGCATTAGTTCGGAGGGGGACACTGAAGCTTTCTTT. As protein: CASISSEGDTEAFF. This chain links TRBV28 with TRBJ1-1; tentatively, D is TRBD1 (6 bases). V was shortened by 7 bases and J by 3 bases, with 15 bases between the two germline ends. The CDR3 loop spans 14 amino acids. The germline V gene encodes CDR1 MDHEN and CDR2 SYDVKM.